This entry lists 26 T cell receptor beta chains sequenced from one sample in a study of OX40 agonist ivuxolimab in advanced cancers. The data were produced by immunoSEQ multiplex PCR, yet TCRdb's version contains in-frame clones alone and is incomplete. The table lists tens of thousands of clones, around 73% of them singletons. The sample in question was CD4+ or CD8+ T cells sorted from blood, obtained in a trial of the OX40 agonist ivuxolimab. These receptors all come from an adult with an advanced solid tumor such as melanoma, head and neck, liver or kidney cancer.

This chain joins TRBV2 and TRBJ1-2, with D unclear. V was trimmed by 9 bases and J by 4 bases, leaving 15 bases between them. The CDR3 consists of 13 residues. In germline, CDR1 is SNHLY, CDR2 FYNNEI. The CDR3 nucleotides read TGTGCCAGTAGACCCCCAGAACCCTATGGCTACACCTTC. Protein sequence: CASRPPEPYGYTF.

CDR3 amino acids: CASSLFLAGKNEQFF. In nucleotides, the CDR3 is TGTGCCAGCAGCTTATTCTTAGCGGGGAAAAATGAGCAGTTCTTC. V and J are TRBV7-9 and TRBJ2-1, with 8 bases aligning to TRBD2. Per germline, CDR1 SEHNR and CDR2 FQNEAQ (reference sequence). The CDR3 is 15 residues long. With 2 bases clipped from V and 7 bases from J, the junction kept 7 bases outside the gene matches.

The V gene is TRBV7-8, the J gene TRBJ2-1; D perhaps matches TRBD1 (6 bases). CDR3 length: 16 residues. The V gene's germline CDR1 is SGHVS and CDR2 FQNEAQ. Trimming removed 3 bases at V and 2 bases at J, with 14 bases between. The CDR3 here is CASSLRVSGAYNEQFF. In nucleotides, the CDR3 is TGTGCCAGCAGCTTGCGAGTCTCAGGGGCCTACAATGAGCAGTTCTTC.

The chain recombines TRBV11-2 with TRBJ1-6; D is ambiguous. Looked up from germline, CDR1 is SGHAT and CDR2 is FQNNGV. The CDR3 is made up of 16 amino acids. Trimming removed 1 base from V and 14 bases from J, with 21 bases in between. CDR3 residues: CASSLGPGFPPASLHF. The CDR3 coding sequence is TGTGCCAGCAGCTTAGGTCCTGGCTTCCCCCCGGCATCCCTCCACTTT.

This clone has only a few counts. The chain has TRBV9 and TRBJ1-6, with D maybe TRBD1 (6 bases). This CDR3 is built from 15 residues. Germline loops: CDR1 SGDLS, CDR2 YYNGEE. The V end lost 4 bases, the J end lost 8 bases, and 16 bases lay between the germline ends. The CDR3 is CASSPQGNRYSPLHF. CDR3 in DNA: TGTGCCAGCAGCCCGCAGGGGAATAGGTATTCACCCCTCCACTTT.

This clone was recorded a few times. This chain links TRBV19 with TRBJ1-2; 7 bases are shared with TRBD1. This CDR3 is built from 13 residues. Germline V lookup: CDR1 LNHDA, CDR2 SQIVND (reference sequence). Losses at the gene ends were 5 bases for V and 3 bases for J; bases not matched to a gene: 3. The CDR3 DNA is TGTGCCAGTAGTCTGGGACAGCACTATGGCTACACCTTC. Protein sequence: CASSLGQHYGYTF.

This clone rates as medium-sized. The CDR3 region is CASSLWAWGYGYTF. In DNA, the CDR3 is TGTGCCAGCAGCTTGTGGGCTTGGGGCTATGGCTACACCTTC. V and J are TRBV5-6 and TRBJ1-2; D is uncertain. Germline V gives CDR1 SGHDT, CDR2 YYEEEE. Trimming pared 1 base from V and 4 bases from J, leaving 11 bases between. The CDR3 is 14 amino acids.

The V gene is TRBV19, the J gene TRBJ1-3; D is unresolved. This CDR3 region has 15 residues. Trimming took off 5 bases at V and 0 bases at J, with 11 bases between the two ends. The germline gives CDR1 LNHDA, CDR2 SQIVND (reference sequence). The CDR3: CASSATTSSGNTIYF. The CDR3 DNA sequence: TGTGCCAGTAGTGCCACAACCAGCTCTGGAAACACCATATATTTT.

The rearrangement links TRBV9 to TRBJ2-3; 7 bases are shared with TRBD1. This CDR3 is 14 amino acids long. V gave up 3 bases and J gave up 1 base; unmatched junction bases: 2. CDR1 is SGDLS and CDR2 is YYNGEE in the germline V gene. CDR3 bases: TGTGCCAGCAGCGCCGACAGGGGCACAGATACGCAGTATTTT. Translation: CASSADRGTDTQYF.

This chain uses TRBV28 with TRBJ1-1, with 8 bases fitting TRBD1. V lost 3 bases, J lost 6 bases, and 3 bases stayed unmatched. Germline CDR1 and CDR2: MDHEN and SYDVKM. This CDR3 comprises 13 residues. The CDR3 region has the DNA TGTGCCAGCAGTTTCAACAGGGGGTCTGAAGCTTTCTTT. It yields the protein CASSFNRGSEAFF.

The genes are TRBV4-1 and TRBJ2-1; TRBD2 agrees at 13 bases. Germline lookup yields CDR1 MGHRA and CDR2 YSYEKL. With V trimmed by 0 bases and J by 15 bases, 8 bases remained unmatched. The CDR3 is 15 amino acids. CDR3 region: CASSQDELAGGPRFF. CDR3 nucleotide sequence: TGCGCCAGCAGCCAAGATGAACTAGCGGGGGGGCCGCGGTTCTTC.

V usage is TRBV7-6 and J usage is TRBJ2-2; tentative D call: TRBD1 (6 bases). The CDR3 runs 15 residues. V lost 5 bases to trimming and J lost 7 bases, with 17 bases between them. Germline assignment: CDR1 SGHVS and CDR2 FNYEAQ. CDR3 loop: CASSPGQTRFGELFF. CDR3 in DNA: TGTGCCAGCAGCCCTGGACAGACGAGGTTCGGGGAGCTGTTTTTT.

This rearrangement joins TRBV27 to TRBJ2-7; 7 nucleotides match TRBD1. Trimming took 5 bases from V and 0 from J; bases not matched to a gene: 1. Germline CDR1 reads MNHEY; CDR2 reads SMNVEV (reference sequence). This CDR3 is 13 amino acids long. In nucleotides, the CDR3 is TGTGCCAGCAGTACAGGGGTCTCCTACGAGCAGTACTTC. Protein: CASSTGVSYEQYF.

This chain joins TRBV7-9 and TRBJ2-7; D is uncertain. Germline loops: CDR1 SEHNR, CDR2 FQNEAQ (reference sequence). V lost 1 base, J lost 6 bases, and 10 bases lay in between. CDR3 length equals 13 residues. In DNA form, the CDR3 reads TGTGCCAGCAGCTTAGACCCGGCCAGCGAGCAGTACTTC. Translating it yields CASSLDPASEQYF.

V and J are TRBV11-1 and TRBJ1-1, with D unresolved. The CDR3 extends over 16 amino acids. The V end was cut by 0 bases, the J end by 0 bases, with 11 bases between. Germline CDR1 and CDR2: SGHAT and FQDESV (reference sequence). The CDR3 bases are TGTGCCAGCAGCTTAGCAGGGAGCGGGGTGAACACTGAAGCTTTCTTT. It yields the protein CASSLAGSGVNTEAFF.

There are a few counts of this clone. V and J are TRBV4-3 and TRBJ1-1; D not certain. In germline, CDR1 is LGHNA, CDR2 YSLEER. This CDR3 comprises 14 residues. The V gene lost 0 bases and the J gene lost 8 bases, with 13 bases spanning the gap. The CDR3 DNA reads TGCGCCAGCAGCCAAGAGGTTGTGTCGCGCGAAGCTTTCTTT. This sequence encodes CASSQEVVSREAFF.

This clone was seen only a few times. The same CDR3 also results from other DNA sequences found in this sample. The chain combines TRBV9 with TRBJ2-1, with D unresolved. Germline assignment: CDR1 SGDLS and CDR2 YYNGEE. V dropped 0 bases and J dropped 10 bases, with 5 bases sitting between them. The CDR3 consists of 11 residues. Here the CDR3 reads CASSVGSEQFF. CDR3 sequence (DNA): TGTGCCAGCAGCGTAGGATCGGAGCAGTTCTTC.

The chain employs TRBV5-4 and TRBJ1-4; TRBD1 matches at 9 bases. Germline trimming cut 5 bases from V and 8 bases from J; bases unmatched to any gene: 4. CDR3 length: 13 residues. The germline CDR1 and CDR2 sequences are SGHNT and YYREEE (reference sequence). The CDR3 reads CASSTGGDEKLFF. As DNA, the CDR3 is TGTGCCAGCAGTACAGGGGGCGACGAAAAACTGTTTTTT.

The chain couples TRBV7-2 to TRBJ2-7, with TRBD1 matching 8 bases. Unmatched junction bases numbered 4, after V lost 1 base and J lost 2 bases. CDR3 length: 15 amino acids. CDR1 and CDR2 from the germline V gene are SGHTA and FQGNSA. CDR3 protein: CASSLGQGATYEQYF. CDR3 DNA: TGTGCCAGCAGCTTAGGGCAGGGGGCAACCTACGAGCAGTACTTC.

This clone was found a few times. CDR3 nucleotide sequence: TGTGCCAGCAGCTACGATTCGGGGAATGAGCAGTTCTTC. Protein sequence: CASSYDSGNEQFF. This rearrangement joins TRBV11-3 to TRBJ2-1, with D maybe TRBD2 (5 bases). The CDR3 runs to 13 residues. Trimming took off 4 bases at V and 7 bases at J, with 11 bases between the two ends. Germline CDR1 is SGHNT and CDR2 is YENEEA.

Here the CDR3 reads CAISAGGTEGVLGTEAFF. The CDR3 DNA follows: TGTGCCATCAGTGCGGGAGGGACGGAAGGAGTTTTGGGCACTGAAGCTTTCTTT. The chain carries TRBV10-3 and TRBJ1-1; a weak D match, TRBD1 (5 bases). CDR3 size: 18 residues. CDR1 and CDR2 from the germline V gene are ENHRY and SYGVKD. V was clipped by 4 bases and J by 4 bases, with 25 bases between them.

This rearrangement joins TRBV9 to TRBJ1-2; 8 bases map to TRBD1. In germline, CDR1 is SGDLS, CDR2 YYNGEE. J was trimmed by 4 bases and V by 0 bases; bases with no gene match: 8. The length of the CDR3 is 16 residues. Written as DNA, the CDR3 is TGTGCCAGCAGCGTAGCGACGGACAGGGAAGTCTATGGCTACACCTTC. This sequence encodes CASSVATDREVYGYTF.

This chain joins TRBV4-1 and TRBJ2-1, with 7 bases aligning to TRBD2. The CDR3 extends over 17 amino acids. Germline lookup yields CDR1 MGHRA and CDR2 YSYEKL. Trimming removed 0 bases from V and 2 bases from J; junction bases left unmatched: 7. CDR3 in amino acids: CASSQDATSGAYNEQFF. As DNA, the CDR3 is TGCGCCAGCAGCCAAGATGCCACAAGCGGGGCCTACAATGAGCAGTTCTTC.

The chain uses TRBV4-1 and TRBJ2-7; TRBD2 is a possible D gene (6 bases). With 4 bases removed from V and 3 bases from J, the gap between germline ends came to 13 bases. This CDR3 has 14 residues. Germline V gene sequence: CDR1 MGHRA, CDR2 YSYEKL. The CDR3 reads CASSPEEGNYEQYF. DNA for the CDR3: TGCGCCAGCAGCCCTGAGGAGGGAAACTACGAGCAGTACTTC.

The gene calls are TRBV10-3 and TRBJ2-5; D is ambiguous. The CDR3 is 11 residues long. Trimming cost V 10 bases and J 2 bases, with 8 bases left between them. From germline, CDR1 is ENHRY and CDR2 SYGVKD. The CDR3: CATGRQETQYF. The CDR3, as DNA: TGTGCCACCGGACGGCAAGAGACCCAGTACTTC.

This chain links TRBV9 with TRBJ2-5; 7 nucleotides align to TRBD2. CDR1 and CDR2 (germline): SGDLS, YYNGEE. Losses at the gene ends were 4 bases for V and 1 base for J; bases not matched to a gene: 10. CDR3 length equals 16 residues. The CDR3 sequence is CASSSSRPGGQETQYF. CDR3 DNA: TGTGCCAGCAGCTCCTCTCGGCCGGGGGGCCAAGAGACCCAGTACTTC.